A single sample is the source of the 7 T cell receptor beta chains below, sequenced in a study of blood T cells in healthy people across ages. Primed by a sample-barcoded 5' primer and a J-beta primer mix, a second PCR proceeded for 7 to 11 cycles. TCRdb fed the 5' RACE reads into MiXCR, producing one record per CDR3 protein. The sample comprises over 600,000 distinct CDR3 sequences, around 50% of which are singletons, and roughly 26% rests with the top ten. The sequenced sample consisted of blood. Source of these receptors: a middle-aged man in good health.

The chain employs TRBV27 and TRBJ1-6; no firm D call. The CDR3 length is 13 residues. The V and J ends lost 5 bases and 4 bases respectively, with 6 bases between them. Germline V gene lookup returns CDR1 MNHEY and CDR2 SMNVEV (reference sequence). The CDR3 loop is CASSARYNSPLHF. The CDR3 DNA reads TGTGCCAGCAGTGCCAGATATAATTCACCCCTCCACTTT.

This clonotype has a handful of counts. This chain uses TRBV7-2 with TRBJ2-3; no reliable D call. CDR3 size: 15 residues. V gave up 3 bases and J gave up 1 base, with 11 bases separating them. Germline-derived CDR1 and CDR2 are SGHTA and FQGNSA. The CDR3 DNA reads as TGTGCCAGCAGCTTCTCACTACAAGGCACAGATACGCAGTATTTT. Residues: CASSFSLQGTDTQYF.

The chain links TRBV6-1 to TRBJ2-1; a possible D gene is TRBD1 (6 bases). The CDR3 consists of 16 residues. V was trimmed by 1 base and J by 8 bases, leaving 18 bases between them. CDR1 MNHNS and CDR2 SASEGT come from the germline V gene. For the CDR3, the DNA is TGTGCCAGCAGTGAAGTGGTGGGGGCGGTAGGTCATGAGCAGTTCTTC. This translates into CASSEVVGAVGHEQFF.

A few counts support this clonotype. The rearrangement uses TRBV3-1 and TRBJ1-5; 7 nucleotides align to TRBD1. Germline assignment: CDR1 LGHDT and CDR2 YNNKEL (reference sequence). The CDR3 is made up of 13 amino acids. J gave up 8 bases and V 3 bases, and 4 bases lay outside the gene matches. CDR3 sequence reads: CASSHDRDEPQHF. CDR3 in DNA: TGTGCCAGCAGCCACGACAGGGATGAGCCCCAGCATTTT. The entire variable domain, with the rest obtained from reference TRBV3-1 and TRBJ1-5, is as follows: DTAVSQTPKYLVTQMGNDKSIKCEQNLGHDTMYWYKQDSKKFLKIMFSYNNKELIINETVPNRFSPKSPDKAHLNLHINSLELGDSAVYFCASSHDRDEPQHFGDGTRLSIL.

The CDR3, as DNA: TGTGCCATCAGTGAGGGTTGGGGAAACCAAGAGACCCAGTACTTC. It is translated as CAISEGWGNQETQYF. This chain joins TRBV10-3 and TRBJ2-5, with D hard to call. Trimming pared 2 bases from V and 0 bases from J, leaving 10 bases between. Germline CDR1 and CDR2: ENHRY and SYGVKD. The CDR3 runs 15 residues.

This clonotype was picked up many times. The V call is TRBV4-3, the J call TRBJ1-6; D remains unclear. The CDR3 runs 14 residues. V was clipped by 0 bases and J by 9 bases, with 9 bases between them. Per the germline V gene, CDR1 is LGHNA and CDR2 is YSLEER. CDR3 DNA: TGCGCCAGCAGCCAAGATCTGGACTTTTCACCCCTCCACTTT. Protein sequence: CASSQDLDFSPLHF.

The rearrangement joins TRBV12-3 or TRBV12-4 to TRBJ2-1; tentative D call: TRBD2 (5 bases). V was clipped by 1 base and J by 0 bases, with 7 bases between them. This CDR3 has 15 amino acids. CDR3 sequence reads: CASSLVGVSYNEQFF. For the CDR3, the DNA is TGTGCCAGCAGTTTAGTGGGAGTCTCCTACAATGAGCAGTTCTTC.